This passage covers 32 T cell receptor beta chains from one sample sequenced in a study of shared clonotypes between healthy human individuals (dated by TCRdb to the early 2020s). Library generation was performed with the immunoSEQ multiplex PCR assay. The immuneACCESS repertoire file appears here via TCRdb, limited to in-frame rearrangements. These files lack a portion of the clones; in checked studies, under half of the deficit traces to unresolved V genes, and the cause of the others is not known. The sample profile shows roughly 500,000 clones; 79% of them were found once. The top ten constitute 13% of the sample. The specimen sequenced was PBMCs. The receptor source for this set is a woman aged 40 to 55 in good health. Some clones in this sample may be carry-over from other donors' samples.

The chain is built from TRBV2 and TRBJ2-1, with 12 bases that match TRBD2. With V trimmed by 4 bases and J by 10 bases, 5 bases remained unmatched. The CDR3 consists of 14 residues. From germline, CDR1 is SNHLY and CDR2 FYNNEI. The DNA of the CDR3 is TGTGCCAGCAGTGGACTAGCGGGAGCGGGAGAGCAGTTCTTC. It translates to CASSGLAGAGEQFF.

The chain is built from TRBV9 and TRBJ2-3; D perhaps matches TRBD1 (5 bases). Looked up from germline, CDR1 is SGDLS and CDR2 is YYNGEE. Trimming took off 0 bases at V and 4 bases at J, with 12 bases between the two ends. The CDR3 covers 15 residues. The DNA for the CDR3 is TGTGCCAGCAGCGTAGGGGGCGGCGTCGCAGATACGCAGTATTTT. Translated: CASSVGGGVADTQYF.

The chain employs TRBV28 and TRBJ1-2, with D unclear. This CDR3 is built from 14 residues. With 1 base removed from V and 5 bases from J, the gap between germline ends came to 11 bases. Per the germline V gene, CDR1 is MDHEN and CDR2 is SYDVKM. CDR3 sequence: CASSLSDVPYGYTF. The CDR3, as DNA: TGTGCCAGCAGTTTATCAGATGTGCCTTATGGCTACACCTTC.

The chain recombines TRBV30 with TRBJ2-5; D gene uncertain. Germline V lookup: CDR1 GTSNPN, CDR2 SVGIG (reference sequence). There are 12 residues in the CDR3. Trimming took 3 bases from V and 5 from J, leaving 10 bases between them. In DNA form, the CDR3 reads TGTGCCTGGAGGGGTGCGTTGGAGACCCAGTACTTC. It specifies CAWRGALETQYF.

This clone has more than one count but fewer than ten. The chain uses TRBV9 and TRBJ1-2; TRBD1 matches 10 bases. With 3 bases clipped from V and 7 bases from J, the junction kept 6 bases outside the gene matches. Germline CDR1 reads SGDLS; CDR2 reads YYNGEE. The CDR3 runs to 14 residues. The CDR3 reads CASSGTGGLSGYTF. DNA of the CDR3: TGTGCCAGCAGCGGGACAGGGGGACTTTCTGGCTACACCTTC.

The CDR3 sequence is CASSPTPGPNEQFF. The CDR3 DNA is TGTGCCAGCTCACCAACCCCGGGGCCCAATGAGCAGTTCTTC. This chain joins TRBV6-4 and TRBJ2-1, with D possibly being TRBD1 or TRBD2 (5 bases each). The V gene's germline CDR1 is MRHNA and CDR2 SNTAGT. The V end lost 8 bases, the J end lost 6 bases, and 17 bases lay between the germline ends. The CDR3 length is 14 residues.

The J gene is TRBJ2-5, the V gene TRBV15; TRBD1 agrees at 8 bases. Losses at the gene ends were 1 base for V and 4 bases for J; bases not matched to a gene: 5. This CDR3 is 15 amino acids long. Germline V gene lookup returns CDR1 LNHNV and CDR2 YYDKDF (reference sequence). The CDR3 protein is CATSRATGVLETQYF. CDR3 DNA: TGTGCCACCAGCAGAGCGACAGGGGTATTAGAGACCCAGTACTTC.

The chain couples TRBV18 to TRBJ2-7; D remains unclear. This CDR3 has 13 residues. V was cut by 6 bases and J by 5 bases, with 14 bases left in between. Germline V CDR1 and CDR2: KGHSH, LQKENI. The CDR3: CASSRGSANEQYF. The CDR3 region has the DNA TGTGCCAGCTCGCGTGGTAGTGCCAACGAGCAGTACTTC. Full variable domain (remainder filled in from reference TRBV18 and TRBJ2-7): NAGVMQNPRHLVRRRGQEARLRCSPMKGHSHVYWYRQLPEEGLKFMVYLQKENIIDESGMPKERFSAEFPKEGPSILRIQQVVRGDSAAYFCASSRGSANEQYFGPGTRLTVT.

The rearrangement uses TRBV9 and TRBJ1-1; no reliable D call. CDR1 is SGDLS, CDR2 YYNGEE, per germline. Trimming left V 0 bases short and J 2 bases short, with 14 bases between. CDR3 length: 16 amino acids. CDR3 sequence reads: CASSVGAHRDNTEAFF. In nucleotides, the CDR3 is TGTGCCAGCAGCGTAGGGGCACATCGGGATAACACTGAAGCTTTCTTT. Filled out from reference TRBV9 and TRBJ1-1, the complete variable domain reads DSGVTQTPKHLITATGQRVTLRCSPRSGDLSVYWYQQSLDQGLQFLIQYYNGEERAKGNILERFSAQQFPDLHSELNLSSLELGDSALYFCASSVGAHRDNTEAFFGQGTRLTVV.

CDR3 amino acids: CAWSEGGLTIYF. CDR3 DNA: TGTGCCTGGAGTGAGGGAGGACTGACCATATATTTT. V gene TRBV30 combines with J gene TRBJ1-3; D gene unclear. The CDR3 loop spans 12 amino acids. Trimming left V 1 base short and J 10 bases short, with 11 bases between. The V gene's germline CDR1 is GTSNPN and CDR2 SVGIG (reference sequence).

The CDR3 loop is CASSPKPTGDNTEAFF. CDR3 nucleotides: TGTGCCAGCAGCCCTAAACCGACAGGGGATAACACTGAAGCTTTCTTT. This chain uses TRBV11-3 with TRBJ1-1, with 8 bases that match TRBD1. Germline lookup yields CDR1 SGHNT and CDR2 YENEEA. The CDR3 sequence is 16 residues long. J was trimmed by 2 bases and V by 5 bases; bases with no gene match: 10.

There are a few counts of this clone. The genes are TRBV7-8 and TRBJ2-7, with 11 bases aligning to TRBD2. The germline CDR1 and CDR2 sequences are SGHVS and FQNEAQ. J lost 5 bases, V lost 2 bases, and 8 bases had no gene match. CDR3 size: 16 residues. The CDR3 sequence: CASSLRQTSGKDEQYF. For the CDR3, the DNA is TGTGCCAGCAGCTTAAGGCAGACTAGCGGGAAGGACGAGCAGTACTTC.

The chain employs TRBV19 and TRBJ1-3; 8 positions match TRBD1. Trimming cost V 3 bases and J 3 bases; bases outside gene matches: 4. This CDR3 is 15 amino acids long. The germline CDR1 and CDR2 sequences are LNHDA and SQIVND (reference sequence). The CDR3 is CASSIDRGRGNTIYF. In nucleotides, the CDR3 is TGTGCCAGTAGTATCGACAGGGGTCGTGGAAACACCATATATTTT.

The J gene is TRBJ2-5, the V gene TRBV7-9; D is possibly TRBD2 (5 bases). Trimming removed 0 bases at V and 10 bases at J, with 9 bases between. Germline V gene data show CDR1 as SEHNR and CDR2 as FQNEAQ (reference sequence). The CDR3 is made up of 12 amino acids. This CDR3 is CASSLASEDQYF. Written as DNA, the CDR3 is TGTGCCAGCAGCTTAGCGTCGGAGGACCAGTACTTC.

V is TRBV5-6 and J is TRBJ1-1; possible D gene TRBD1, 5 bases. The germline gives CDR1 SGHDT, CDR2 YYEEEE. There are 14 residues in the CDR3. Trimming left V 5 bases short and J 4 bases short, with 15 bases between. The CDR3 bases are TGTGCCAGCAGTTCTATTTTTGGGACCACTGAAGCTTTCTTT. It is translated as CASSSIFGTTEAFF.

The J gene is TRBJ1-2, the V gene TRBV7-2; D might be TRBD1 (5 bases). This CDR3 is built from 13 residues. Trimming shortened V by 4 bases and J by 8 bases, and 14 bases separated the two germline ends. Germline V CDR1 and CDR2: SGHTA, FQGNSA. CDR3 nucleotides: TGTGCCAGCAGCTCTAACAGGTTTATCGGCTACACCTTC. Residues: CASSSNRFIGYTF.

The chain carries TRBV25-1 and TRBJ1-1; a possible D gene is TRBD1 (5 bases). CDR1 and CDR2 (germline): MGHDK, SYGVNS. The CDR3 consists of 13 residues. Trimming took 8 bases from V and 3 from J, leaving 13 bases between them. The CDR3 reads CASFSRVDTEAFF. DNA for the CDR3: TGTGCCAGCTTCTCCAGGGTGGACACTGAAGCTTTCTTT. Drawing the rest from reference TRBV25-1 and TRBJ1-1, the complete variable domain is EADIYQTPRYLVIGTGKKITLECSQTMGHDKMYWYQQDPGMELHLIHYSYGVNSTEKGDLSSESTVSRIRTEHFPLTLESARPSHTSQYLCASFSRVDTEAFFGQGTRLTVV.

CDR3 residues: CASSDPASSNTEAFF. The CDR3 DNA sequence: TGTGCCAGCAGTGATCCTGCCAGTTCGAACACTGAAGCTTTCTTT. V usage is TRBV6-1 and J usage is TRBJ1-1; D call uncertain. The CDR3 is 15 amino acids. Per the germline V gene, CDR1 is MNHNS and CDR2 is SASEGT. V was cut by 3 bases and J by 1 base, with 12 bases left in between.

CDR3 sequence reads: CASSLFGGSSYEQYF. The CDR3 nucleotides read TGTGCCAGCAGCTTGTTCGGAGGGAGCTCCTACGAGCAGTACTTC. The gene calls are TRBV5-6 and TRBJ2-5; possibly TRBD2 for D (6 bases). Matching the DNA end better, TRBJ2-7 makes the J call doubtful. Germline V gene sequence: CDR1 SGHDT, CDR2 YYEEEE. The CDR3 is made up of 15 amino acids.

The chain has TRBV6-5 and TRBJ1-2; TRBD1 agrees at 8 bases. V lost 2 bases, J lost 7 bases, and 9 bases stayed unmatched. Germline CDR1 reads MNHEY; CDR2 reads SVGAGI. The CDR3 runs 15 residues. The CDR3 DNA is TGTGCCAGCAGTTACCACCCAGGGGGCGAGTTTGGCTACACCTTC. Residues: CASSYHPGGEFGYTF.

The chain links TRBV19 to TRBJ2-7; TRBD2 matches 7 bases. The CDR3 sequence is 18 residues long. Germline V CDR1 and CDR2: LNHDA, SQIVND (reference sequence). V lost 4 bases to trimming and J lost 0 bases; unmatched junction nucleotides: 15. The CDR3 region has the DNA TGTGCCAGTAGTACAAGGGACCCGGCTAGCGGAGACTCCTACGAGCAGTACTTC. Translation: CASSTRDPASGDSYEQYF.

The genes are TRBV5-6 and TRBJ1-6; D remains ambiguous. The CDR3 sequence is 15 residues long. V lost 5 bases and J 8 bases, leaving 17 bases between the germline ends. In germline, CDR1 is SGHDT, CDR2 YYEEEE. CDR3 in amino acids: CASRRVVGVDSPLHF. Here the CDR3 DNA reads TGTGCCAGCAGAAGGGTTGTCGGCGTAGATTCACCCCTCCACTTT.

The chain uses TRBV7-3 and TRBJ2-2; 9 bases are a match to TRBD2. CDR3 size: 15 residues. Germline CDR1 reads SGHTA; CDR2 reads FQGTGA. V lost 6 bases and J lost 0; bases outside the gene matches: 2. CDR3 loop: CASSTSGSNTGELFF. The CDR3 bases are TGTGCCAGCAGTACTAGCGGGTCGAACACCGGGGAGCTGTTTTTT.

This rearrangement joins TRBV5-1 to TRBJ1-4; D is perhaps TRBD1 (6 bases). CDR3 size: 14 residues. Germline loops: CDR1 SGHRS, CDR2 YFSETQ. V was pared by 0 bases and J by 6 bases, with 9 bases between. The CDR3 DNA reads as TGCGCCAGCAGCTTGGAGAGGGGGGATGAAAAACTGTTTTTT. Its translation: CASSLERGDEKLFF.

This chain joins TRBV9 and TRBJ2-7; D might be TRBD1 or TRBD2, each matching 6 bases. Trimming removed 0 bases at V and 7 bases at J, with 17 bases between. The CDR3 consists of 15 residues. The V gene's germline CDR1 is SGDLS and CDR2 YYNGEE. The CDR3 DNA follows: TGTGCCAGCAGCGTAGAACCCAGGGGACTTACGGAGCAGTACTTC. The encoded protein is CASSVEPRGLTEQYF.

V gene TRBV28 combines with J gene TRBJ2-1, with TRBD2 identical over 11 bases. After removal of 5 bases from V and 8 bases from J, the junction contained 8 bases not matched to a gene. Germline assignment: CDR1 MDHEN and CDR2 SYDVKM. The CDR3 has 15 residues. The CDR3 loop reads CASSRLAGGQDEQFF. The CDR3 nucleotides read TGTGCCAGCAGTCGCCTAGCGGGAGGCCAGGATGAGCAGTTCTTC.

This chain links TRBV6-5 with TRBJ1-2, with D possibly TRBD1 on 5 matching bases. V shed 2 bases and J shed 7 bases, with 14 bases lying between them. Germline CDR1 reads MNHEY; CDR2 reads SVGAGI. The CDR3 sequence is 14 residues long. CDR3 sequence (DNA): TGTGCCAGCAGTTACCAACCGACGGGGACTGGCTACACCTTC. Translating it yields CASSYQPTGTGYTF.

The CDR3, as DNA: TGTGCCAGCTCACCGGGTCTTAGACAGGCAGGGTTCGAGCAGTACTTC. Its translation is CASSPGLRQAGFEQYF. The V gene is TRBV18, the J gene TRBJ2-7, with D tentatively TRBD1 (6 bases). The germline gives CDR1 KGHSH, CDR2 LQKENI. The V end was cut by 3 bases, the J end by 6 bases, with 21 bases between. The CDR3 sequence is 16 residues long.

Comment on this clone: Other DNA sequences in the same sample also yield this CDR3. The chain carries TRBV28 and TRBJ2-7; TRBD2 agrees at 12 bases. From germline, CDR1 is MDHEN and CDR2 SYDVKM. The CDR3 totals 13 residues. The V and J ends lost 9 bases and 2 bases, in that order; junction bases with no gene match: 2. Here the CDR3 DNA reads TGTGCCAGTCGACTAGCGGGAGCCTACGAGCAGTACTTC. This codes for CASRLAGAYEQYF.

The rearrangement joins TRBV29-1 to TRBJ1-1; 7 positions agree with TRBD1. CDR3 length: 12 amino acids. Germline V gene lookup returns CDR1 SQVTM and CDR2 ANQGSEA. With 5 bases clipped from V and 4 bases from J, the junction kept 4 bases outside the gene matches. CDR3 region: CSVTGVSTEAFF. The CDR3 nucleotides read TGCAGCGTTACAGGGGTCTCCACTGAAGCTTTCTTT.

The chain carries TRBV4-3 and TRBJ1-1, with unresolved D. Germline CDR1 reads LGHNA; CDR2 reads YSLEER. The ends were cut back, 1 base at V and 1 base at J, with 7 bases in the middle. The CDR3 runs 14 residues. The CDR3 DNA reads TGCGCCAGCAGCCAAGTATTGAAGAACACTGAAGCTTTCTTT. Its translation is CASSQVLKNTEAFF.

Here the CDR3 reads CASSYKEPFQPQHF. CDR3 in DNA: TGTGCCAGCAGTTATAAGGAGCCGTTTCAGCCCCAGCATTTT. The chain recombines TRBV6-6 with TRBJ1-5; unclear D gene. From germline, CDR1 is MNHNY and CDR2 SVGAGI (reference sequence). With 3 bases removed from V and 6 bases from J, the gap between germline ends came to 12 bases. The CDR3 is 14 residues long.